These 32 T cell receptor beta chains share one sample of origin, sequenced in a study of blood T cell repertoires in COVID-19. Libraries were prepared by immunoSEQ multiplex PCR; TCRdb keeps only in-frame clonotypes and omits some of them. In the table there are 90,000 to 130,000 clones, approximately 85% of which are singletons. The material sequenced was peripheral blood. These receptors all stem from a woman between 55 and 75 years old with acute or convalescent COVID-19.

The chain employs TRBV11-3 and TRBJ1-1; the D is unclear. The CDR3 totals 15 residues. Germline V lookup: CDR1 SGHNT, CDR2 YENEEA. V shed 5 bases and J shed 6 bases, with 19 bases lying between them. The CDR3 coding sequence is TGTGCCAGCAGCCCAACTGATTCGGGTGGCGCTGAAGCTTTCTTT. It yields the protein CASSPTDSGGAEAFF. Based on the CDR3 plus reference TRBV11-3 and TRBJ1-1, the full variable domain is EAGVVQSPRYKIIEKKQPVAFWCNPISGHNTLYWYLQNLGQGPELLIRYENEEAVDDSQLPKDRFSAERLKGVDSTLKIQPAELGDSAVYLCASSPTDSGGAEAFFGQGTRLTVV.

The chain is built from TRBV4-3 and TRBJ1-4, with a weak D call TRBD1 (5 bases). Per the germline V gene, CDR1 is LGHNA and CDR2 is YSLEER. The CDR3 has 14 residues. The V end was cut by 0 bases, the J end by 4 bases, with 6 bases between. CDR3 protein: CASSQEGLNEKLFF. The CDR3 nucleotides read TGCGCCAGCAGCCAAGAGGGGCTTAATGAAAAACTGTTTTTT.

In this sample, this clone turned up a few times. This chain connects TRBV6-4 to TRBJ1-2; D uncertain. The CDR3 is made up of 13 amino acids. V was shortened by 5 bases and J by 2 bases, with 9 bases between the two germline ends. Looked up from germline, CDR1 is MRHNA and CDR2 is SNTAGT. The CDR3, as DNA: TGTGCCAGCAGTCATGGAGGGAACTATGGCTACACCTTC. Translation: CASSHGGNYGYTF.

About this clone: The germline gene is not matched at one end of the junction; a read error may be the cause. V usage is TRBV7-2 and J usage is TRBJ2-7; 10 bases agree with TRBD2. There are 15 residues in the CDR3. The germline gives CDR1 SGHTA, CDR2 FQGNSA. CDR3 nucleotide sequence: TGTGCCAGCAGCTCCAAGCGGGGGGGCTCCCACGAGCAGTACTTC. It specifies CASSSKRGGSHEQYF.

The chain has TRBV18 and TRBJ1-4; perhaps TRBD1 as D (6 bases). Germline values: CDR1 KGHSH, CDR2 LQKENI. The germline V and J ends were trimmed by 6 bases and 5 bases, with 13 bases remaining between them. The CDR3 is made up of 14 amino acids. The CDR3 coding sequence is TGTGCCAGCTCTCCGGGACAACGGAATGAAAAACTGTTTTTT. This gives the protein CASSPGQRNEKLFF.

CDR3 loop: CASSFRSGTQYF. DNA for the CDR3: TGTGCCAGCAGTTTTCGCTCGGGGACCCAGTACTTC. The chain is built from TRBV12-3 or TRBV12-4 and TRBJ2-5, with D hard to call. CDR3 length equals 12 residues. The V and J ends lost 3 bases and 7 bases respectively, with 9 bases between them.

The chain is built from TRBV5-5 and TRBJ1-6; D remains unclear. The CDR3 is 14 residues long. Germline V gene lookup returns CDR1 SGHKS and CDR2 YYEKEE (reference sequence). Trimming left V 1 base short and J 6 bases short, with 8 bases between. CDR3 in amino acids: CASSLRWSNSPLHF. In DNA form, the CDR3 reads TGTGCCAGCAGCTTGAGGTGGAGTAATTCACCCCTCCACTTT.

The table lists this clone with a count of one. CDR3 sequence reads: CASSPNRGSGNTIYF. The CDR3 DNA sequence: TGTGCCAGCAGCCCAAACAGGGGTTCTGGAAACACCATATATTTT. The rearrangement links TRBV13 to TRBJ1-3; 7 bases align to TRBD1. CDR1 PRHDT and CDR2 FYEKMQ come from the germline V gene (reference sequence). V gave up 5 bases and J gave up 1 base; unmatched junction bases: 5. CDR3 length equals 15 residues.

Only a few counts were recorded for this clone. The CDR3 protein is CASGLVTGTGELFF. CDR3 DNA sequence: TGTGCTAGTGGTTTGGTTACTGGCACCGGGGAGCTGTTTTTT. V gene TRBV12-5 combines with J gene TRBJ2-2; D gene unclear. The ends were cut back, 0 bases at V and 4 bases at J, with 6 bases in the middle. The CDR3 runs to 14 residues. The germline gives CDR1 LGHNT, CDR2 FRNRAP.

This rearrangement joins TRBV18 to TRBJ1-6; D is ambiguous. Germline lookup yields CDR1 KGHSH and CDR2 LQKENI. V dropped 3 bases and J dropped 7 bases, with 16 bases sitting between them. The CDR3 is made up of 16 amino acids. The CDR3 nucleotides read TGTGCCAGCTCACCGGGTGTGGCAGGTCTGAATTCACCCCTCCACTTT. Protein sequence: CASSPGVAGLNSPLHF. Full variable domain (rest looked up from reference TRBV18 and TRBJ1-6): NAGVMQNPRHLVRRRGQEARLRCSPMKGHSHVYWYRQLPEEGLKFMVYLQKENIIDESGMPKERFSAEFPKEGPSILRIQQVVRGDSAAYFCASSPGVAGLNSPLHFGNGTRLTVT.

This clone appeared a few times. The chain links TRBV14 to TRBJ2-3; weak D call: TRBD1 (5 bases). The germline V and J ends were trimmed by 4 bases and 5 bases, with 13 bases remaining between them. This CDR3 has 14 amino acids. Germline V gene sequence: CDR1 SGHDN, CDR2 FVKESK. CDR3 residues: CASSRRVSGDTQYF. CDR3 DNA sequence: TGTGCCAGCAGCCGCAGGGTGTCCGGAGATACGCAGTATTTT.

The chain joins TRBV7-3 to TRBJ2-1; a possible D gene is TRBD2 (6 bases). The CDR3 spans 16 residues. Trimming removed 4 bases at V and 7 bases at J, with 20 bases between. The germline V gene encodes CDR1 SGHTA and CDR2 FQGTGA. CDR3 coding DNA: TGTGCCAGCAGCTACAATCGGGACCCCGGGACTAATGAGCAGTTCTTC. As protein: CASSYNRDPGTNEQFF.

The gene calls are TRBV24-1 and TRBJ1-5, with D possibly TRBD1 on 6 matching bases. CDR1 and CDR2 from the germline V gene are KGHDR and SFDVKD. The CDR3 loop spans 15 amino acids. Trimming cost V 10 bases and J 3 bases, with 18 bases left between them. For the CDR3, the DNA is TGTGCCACTACACACCGGGACACAAACAATCAGCCCCAGCATTTT. Residues: CATTHRDTNNQPQHF.

This clone has just a few counts. The chain employs TRBV28 and TRBJ1-2; D unclear. Germline V gene lookup returns CDR1 MDHEN and CDR2 SYDVKM. This CDR3 has 15 amino acids. Trimming shortened V by 7 bases and J by 4 bases, and 19 bases separated the two germline ends. The DNA of the CDR3 is TGTGCCAGCAATATCTTGAGTTCTGCTGCCTATGGCTACACCTTC. This encodes CASNILSSAAYGYTF.

This clone was seen once. The chain is built from TRBV3-1 (or the pseudogene TRBV3-2) and TRBJ2-4, with 7 bases aligning to TRBD2. V shed 4 bases, J shed 8 bases, and the junction held 8 bases outside the gene matches. CDR3 length: 14 residues. The germline V gene has CDR1 LGHDT and CDR2 YNNKEL (reference sequence). CDR3 region: CASSPFRGVDIQYF. For the CDR3, the DNA is TGTGCCAGCAGCCCCTTCCGGGGGGTGGACATTCAGTACTTC.

The rearrangement joins TRBV10-3 to TRBJ1-1; D is unresolved. Germline V gene data show CDR1 as ENHRY and CDR2 as SYGVKD. The CDR3 contains 12 residues. V was trimmed by 10 bases and J by 4 bases, leaving 13 bases between them. The CDR3 sequence is CATTSGSTEAFF. CDR3 in DNA: TGTGCCACTACCTCCGGGTCCACTGAAGCTTTCTTT.

This clone was counted many times. The chain is built from TRBV27 and TRBJ2-1; 11 bases match TRBD1. CDR3 length: 13 amino acids. The junction had 3 bases not matched to a gene; V was cut back by 8 bases and J by 6 bases. Looked up from germline, CDR1 is MNHEY and CDR2 is SMNVEV (reference sequence). In nucleotides, the CDR3 is TGTGCCAGCTGGGACAGGGGGGTCAATGAGCAGTTCTTC. This sequence encodes CASWDRGVNEQFF.

This clone appeared once. The chain has TRBV6-2 or TRBV6-3 and TRBJ2-7; D perhaps matches TRBD1 (5 bases). Germline V gene sequence: CDR1 MNHEY, CDR2 SVGEGT. CDR3 size: 12 residues. The V end lost 5 bases, the J end lost 4 bases, and 9 bases lay between the germline ends. CDR3 in amino acids: CASSKTVYEQYF. CDR3 DNA sequence: TGTGCCAGCAGTAAGACAGTTTACGAGCAGTACTTC.

This chain links TRBV7-2 with TRBJ2-1; 7 bases align to TRBD2. The CDR3 loop spans 16 amino acids. Germline V lookup: CDR1 SGHTA, CDR2 FQGNSA. The J segment lost 4 bases and the V segment lost 5 bases, leaving 11 bases of the junction unmatched. The CDR3 region is CASSDPGLTYYNEQFF. CDR3 nucleotides: TGTGCCAGCAGCGATCCGGGACTAACCTATTACAATGAGCAGTTCTTC.

This chain joins TRBV4-1 and TRBJ2-7, with TRBD2 as a possible D gene (5 bases). The germline V gene has CDR1 MGHRA and CDR2 YSYEKL. The length of the CDR3 is 15 residues. V lost 1 base to trimming and J lost 0 bases, with 10 bases between them. The CDR3 DNA reads as TGCGCCAGCAGCCAAGGGACTGGGAGCTCCTACGAGCAGTACTTC. Its translation is CASSQGTGSSYEQYF.

This clone was observed a single time. This chain joins TRBV19 and TRBJ2-7; 12 nucleotides line up with TRBD1. The trim removed 7 bases at V and 4 bases at J, leaving 11 bases unmatched. Germline V gene sequence: CDR1 LNHDA, CDR2 SQIVND (reference sequence). The CDR3 is 16 amino acids. CDR3 amino acids: CASKGRGQGATYEQYF. CDR3 DNA sequence: TGTGCCAGTAAAGGTCGGGGACAGGGGGCTACATACGAGCAGTACTTC. Together with reference TRBV19 and TRBJ2-7, the CDR3 gives the full variable domain: DGGITQSPKYLFRKEGQNVTLSCEQNLNHDAMYWYRQDPGQGLRLIYYSQIVNDFQKGDIAEGYSVSREKKESFPLTVTSAQKNPTAFYLCASKGRGQGATYEQYFGPGTRLTVT.

CDR3 sequence (DNA): TGTGCCAGCAGCGTAGCGCAGAACTATGGCTACACCTTC. It codes for CASSVAQNYGYTF. The chain is built from TRBV9 and TRBJ1-2; no firm D call. V lost 0 bases and J lost 2, with 5 bases in between. Germline V gene data show CDR1 as SGDLS and CDR2 as YYNGEE. The CDR3 extends over 13 amino acids.

The chain couples TRBV7-3 to TRBJ1-2; no clear D gene. Germline-derived CDR1 and CDR2 are SGHTA and FQGTGA. The CDR3 runs 14 residues. Trimming removed 1 base at V and 2 bases at J, with 8 bases between. CDR3 sequence reads: CASSLNSGNYGYTF. The CDR3 DNA reads as TGTGCCAGCAGCTTAAATTCGGGGAACTATGGCTACACCTTC. The complete variable domain, with remaining parts taken from reference TRBV7-3 and TRBJ1-2, reads GAGVSQTPSNKVTEKGKYVELRCDPISGHTALYWYRQSLGQGPEFLIYFQGTGAADDSGLPNDRFFAVRPEGSVSTLKIQRTERGDSAVYLCASSLNSGNYGYTFGSGTRLTVV.

The CDR3 DNA is TGTGCCAGCAGTTACAGAGCGGGGGGGCACTACGAGCAGTACTTC. It specifies CASSYRAGGHYEQYF. The chain employs TRBV6-2 or TRBV6-3 and TRBJ2-7; 10 bases agree with TRBD2. The junction had 4 bases not matched to a gene; V was cut back by 2 bases and J by 3 bases. CDR1 is MNHEY, CDR2 SVGEGT, per germline. The length of the CDR3 is 15 residues.

The J gene is TRBJ1-5, the V gene TRBV4-2; D is possibly TRBD1 (5 bases). Germline V gene data show CDR1 as LGHNA and CDR2 as YNFKEQ. The CDR3 is 14 residues long. V was pared by 1 base and J by 7 bases, with 11 bases between. As DNA, the CDR3 is TGTGCCAGCAGCCAAGGGGGCGCGGGGCAGCCCCAGCATTTT. Protein sequence: CASSQGGAGQPQHF.

The chain couples TRBV11-2 to TRBJ2-3, with TRBD2 matching 14 bases. Germline CDR1 SGHAT, CDR2 FQNNGV. Losses at the gene ends were 5 bases for V and 3 bases for J; bases not matched to a gene: 4. There are 16 residues in the CDR3. The CDR3 is CASSTGTSGGTDTQYF. The CDR3 nucleotides read TGTGCCAGCAGCACAGGGACTAGCGGGGGAACAGATACGCAGTATTTT.

The V call is TRBV24-1, the J call TRBJ2-1; TRBD1 is a possible D gene (6 bases). Trimming took 2 bases from V and 10 from J, leaving 17 bases between them. This CDR3 is 15 amino acids long. In germline, CDR1 is KGHDR, CDR2 SFDVKD. CDR3 region: CATSDSRGSSVEQFF. In DNA, the CDR3 is TGTGCCACCAGTGATTCGAGGGGGAGTTCGGTCGAGCAGTTCTTC.

The chain has TRBV2 and TRBJ1-4; D gene ambiguous. CDR1 is SNHLY, CDR2 FYNNEI, per germline. V was clipped by 5 bases and J by 6 bases, with 4 bases between them. The length of the CDR3 is 11 residues. The CDR3 protein is CASSLYEKLFF. The CDR3, as DNA: TGTGCCAGCAGTCTTTATGAAAAACTGTTTTTT.

This chain connects TRBV3-1 (or the pseudogene TRBV3-2) to TRBJ1-5, with D possibly matching TRBD1 (6 bases). This CDR3 comprises 17 residues. Between the trimmed V and J ends, which lost 0 bases and 4 bases, there was a span of 16 bases. CDR1 and CDR2 from the germline V gene are LGHDT and YNNKEL (reference sequence). Here the CDR3 reads CASSQEWRKGGNQPQHF. DNA for the CDR3: TGTGCCAGCAGCCAAGAGTGGCGTAAGGGGGGGAATCAGCCCCAGCATTTT.

This clone was picked up a small number of times. J is TRBJ2-1 and V is TRBV4-3; 11 nucleotides align to TRBD2. CDR1 and CDR2 (germline): LGHNA, YSLEER. J lost 8 bases, V lost 0 bases, and 18 bases had no gene match. The CDR3 runs to 20 residues. CDR3 in amino acids: CASSQDIGLAGGNRRHEQFF. Here the CDR3 DNA reads TGCGCCAGCAGCCAAGATATAGGGCTAGCGGGGGGAAACCGCCGCCATGAGCAGTTCTTC.

The chain employs TRBV5-6 and TRBJ2-7; 10 nucleotides align to TRBD1. V shed 5 bases, J shed 3 bases, and the junction held 17 bases outside the gene matches. The CDR3 runs to 18 residues. CDR1 and CDR2 (germline): SGHDT, YYEEEE. DNA of the CDR3: TGTGCCAGCAGGGATACAGGAGCGGGACAGGGGAAAAACTACGAGCAGTACTTC. Translation gives CASRDTGAGQGKNYEQYF.

This clone was seen more than once but under ten times. The chain employs TRBV29-1 and TRBJ2-7; a possible D gene is TRBD1 (5 bases). Trimming removed 4 bases at V and 0 bases at J, with 13 bases between. CDR1 SQVTM and CDR2 ANQGSEA come from the germline V gene. This CDR3 region has 14 residues. The CDR3 sequence: CSVVRGVSSYEQYF. For the CDR3, the DNA is TGCAGCGTTGTTAGGGGTGTGAGCTCCTACGAGCAGTACTTC.